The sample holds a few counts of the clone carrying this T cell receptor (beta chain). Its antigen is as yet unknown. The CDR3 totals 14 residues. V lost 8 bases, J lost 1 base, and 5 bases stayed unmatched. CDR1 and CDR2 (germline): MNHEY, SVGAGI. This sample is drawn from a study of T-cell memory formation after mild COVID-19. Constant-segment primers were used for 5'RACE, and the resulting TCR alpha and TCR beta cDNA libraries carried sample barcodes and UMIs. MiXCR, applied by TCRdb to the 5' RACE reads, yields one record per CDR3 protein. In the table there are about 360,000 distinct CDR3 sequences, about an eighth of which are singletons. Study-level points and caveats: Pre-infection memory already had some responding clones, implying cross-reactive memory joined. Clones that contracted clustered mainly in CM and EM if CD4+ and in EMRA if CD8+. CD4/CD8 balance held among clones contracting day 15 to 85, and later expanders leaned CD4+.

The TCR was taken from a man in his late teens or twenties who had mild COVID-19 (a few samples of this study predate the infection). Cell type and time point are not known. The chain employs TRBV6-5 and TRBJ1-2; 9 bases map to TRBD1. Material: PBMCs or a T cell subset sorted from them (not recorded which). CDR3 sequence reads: CASQGQGFNYGYTF. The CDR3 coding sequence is TGTGCCAGCCAGGGACAGGGATTTAACTATGGCTACACCTTC.